The entry below describes one TCR beta chain. Per the study methods: By means of reference gene primer amplification, nucleated cell counts were estimated. Profiling relied on immunoSEQ multiplex PCR, and the TCRdb table lists in-frame clones only, not all of them. That table furnishes V, J and clone size, whereas the DNA furnished D and trimming. The sample consists of around 70,000 clones, approximately 80% of them appearing once. The record originates from a study of blood T cell repertoires in COVID-19. Study in general: COVID-19 samples collected from the United States, Italy and Spain covered acute and convalescent phases. Nucleic acid was either cDNA or gDNA, and it came from T cells, B-cell-depleted T cells, or PBMCs.

In germline, CDR1 is LNHDA, CDR2 SQIVND (reference sequence). Trimming stripped 7 bases from V and 2 bases from J, with 18 bases between. The CDR3 loop spans 16 amino acids. The sequencing sample was made of peripheral blood. This TCR was sampled from a woman aged 80 or over with active or convalescent COVID-19. The gene calls are TRBV19 and TRBJ1-3, with D perhaps TRBD1 (5 bases). CDR3 coding DNA: TGTGCCAGTACTCCCGTCCAGGGTCGAACTGGAAACACCATATATTTT. It encodes CASTPVQGRTGNTIYF.